One sample yielded the 26 T cell receptor beta chains listed below, sequenced in a study of T cells in Graves' hyperthyroidism and ophthalmopathy. RNA transcripts were the template for amplifying TCR beta CDR3 regions. First-round RT-PCR targeting the TCR CDR3 was performed with the HTBI primer set. TCRdb called the multiplex PCR reads again in MiXCR, with one record for every CDR3 protein. This table holds about 96,000 distinct CDR3 sequences, 51% found once. The source material was blood. These receptors came from a woman aged 40 to 50 with Graves' hyperthyroidism.

The chain employs TRBV9 and TRBJ2-7; TRBD1 matches 9 bases. V lost 3 bases, J lost 3 bases, and 4 bases stayed unmatched. The CDR3 spans 14 residues. In germline, CDR1 is SGDLS, CDR2 YYNGEE. The CDR3 DNA is TGTGCCAGCAGCGACGGGACAGGGATCTACGAGCAGTACTTC. Its translation: CASSDGTGIYEQYF.

This clonotype occurred a few times. The chain recombines TRBV6-5 with TRBJ1-3, with D unclear. This CDR3 comprises 17 residues. CDR1 is MNHEY, CDR2 SVGAGI, per germline. Between the trimmed V and J ends, which lost 5 bases and 2 bases, there was a span of 19 bases. CDR3 region: CASSTWEPSRPGNTIYF. The CDR3 DNA reads as TGTGCCAGCAGTACCTGGGAACCTTCACGGCCTGGAAACACCATATATTTT.

This clonotype was counted once. No conserved phenylalanine or tryptophan ends this CDR3, so it is likely a read error. The chain has TRBV29-1 and TRBJ2-7; D ambiguous. Deletions cut 5 bases from V and 5 bases from J, with 19 bases between. Germline assignment: CDR1 SQVTM and CDR2 ANQGSEA. The CDR3 covers 14 residues. The CDR3 DNA is TGCAGCGTTCGCGGTGGCACCAAGGCTCACGAGCAGTACCTC. This gives the protein CSVRGGTKAHEQYL.

The chain uses TRBV20-1 and TRBJ1-5; D is uncertain. Germline V lookup: CDR1 DFQATT, CDR2 SNEGSKA (reference sequence). V lost 6 bases and J lost 4, with 19 bases in between. The CDR3 contains 15 residues. Here the CDR3 reads CSARTTIGRNQPQHF. In DNA, the CDR3 is TGCAGTGCGCGGACGACAATCGGTCGGAATCAGCCCCAGCATTTT.

A word on this clonotype: The conserved final phenylalanine or tryptophan is absent from the CDR3, which likely points to a read error. The gene calls are TRBV20-1 and TRBJ2-5; the match to TRBD1 covers 7 bases. The CDR3 consists of 14 residues. Germline CDR1 DFQATT, CDR2 SNEGSKA (reference sequence). The V and J ends lost 6 bases and 5 bases, in that order; junction bases with no gene match: 12. The CDR3 DNA is TGCAGTGCCTGGGACAGTGAGGAACGCGAGACCCAGTACCTC. Translated, it gives CSAWDSEERETQYL.

About this clonotype itself: This could be a read error, since a much larger clone is one nucleotide away. Given the absence of the conserved phenylalanine or tryptophan at the CDR3 end, a read error is likely. J is TRBJ1-5 and V is TRBV28; D remains ambiguous. CDR1 is MDHEN, CDR2 SYDVKM, per germline. The CDR3 contains 13 residues. Trimming stripped 7 bases from V and 6 bases from J, with 13 bases between. The CDR3 DNA follows: TGTGCCAGCACCCCGGTTATGGGTCAGCCCCAGCATATT. Residues: CASTPVMGQPQHI.

This chain links TRBV10-2 with TRBJ1-2; D may be TRBD1 (5 bases). This CDR3 comprises 13 residues. Germline-derived CDR1 and CDR2 are WSHSY and SAAADI. Trimming pared 0 bases from V and 5 bases from J, leaving 7 bases between. In DNA form, the CDR3 reads TGCGCCAGCAGTGAGTCGGGGCGGTATGGCTACACCTTC. This translates into CASSESGRYGYTF.

The rearrangement links TRBV7-2 to TRBJ2-7; the match to TRBD2 covers 7 bases. CDR3 size: 15 residues. The V segment lost 5 bases and the J segment 7 bases; nucleotides outside the gene matches: 14. Per germline, CDR1 SGHTA and CDR2 FQGNSA. CDR3 coding DNA: TGTGCCAGCAGCCGGGTACCGCGGGAGTACGGGGAGCAGTACTTC. It yields the protein CASSRVPREYGEQYF.

This clonotype showed up many times. The chain has TRBV7-2 and TRBJ2-2; unclear D gene. The CDR3 covers 14 residues. Per germline, CDR1 SGHTA and CDR2 FQGNSA. Trimming shortened V by 5 bases and J by 6 bases, and 13 bases separated the two germline ends. CDR3 protein: CASSPGPVPGELFF. The CDR3 DNA is TGTGCCAGCAGCCCAGGACCCGTCCCCGGGGAGCTGTTTTTT.

This clonotype occurred many times. The chain links TRBV15 to TRBJ1-1; D gene ambiguous. Per the germline V gene, CDR1 is LNHNV and CDR2 is YYDKDF (reference sequence). The ends were cut back, 0 bases at V and 4 bases at J, with 9 bases in the middle. The CDR3 sequence is 14 residues long. For the CDR3, the DNA is TGTGCCACCAGCAGAGATCTCGGGAGCACTGAAGCTTTCTTT. It encodes CATSRDLGSTEAFF.

This clonotype has a single count. For the CDR3, the DNA is TGCAGCGTTGAAGGGGACAGGGGGTTCTACGAGCAGTACTTC. Protein: CSVEGDRGFYEQYF. The genes are TRBV29-1 and TRBJ2-7, with 11 bases identical to TRBD1. The CDR3 sequence is 14 residues long. Germline CDR1 and CDR2: SQVTM and ANQGSEA. The trim removed 1 base at V and 3 bases at J, leaving 2 bases unmatched.

This chain connects TRBV29-1 to TRBJ1-2, with D perhaps matching TRBD1 (5 bases). V shed 7 bases and J shed 2 bases, with 14 bases lying between them. CDR1 SQVTM and CDR2 ANQGSEA come from the germline V gene. CDR3 size: 13 residues. The CDR3 region is CSATGTENYGYTF. In DNA form, the CDR3 reads TGCAGCGCCACCGGGACCGAGAACTATGGCTACACCTTC.

V is TRBV12-3 or TRBV12-4 and J is TRBJ2-5; 10 nucleotides align to TRBD2. V gave up 5 bases and J gave up 3 bases; unmatched junction bases: 12. This CDR3 is 17 amino acids long. CDR3 in amino acids: CASSPRLGLAAEETQYF. The DNA for the CDR3 is TGTGCCAGCAGTCCGCGACTTGGACTAGCGGCAGAAGAGACCCAGTACTTC.

V is TRBV29-1 and J is TRBJ2-5; D not certain. CDR1 is SQVTM and CDR2 is ANQGSEA in the germline V gene. With 0 bases removed from V and 4 bases from J, the gap between germline ends came to 6 bases. The CDR3 runs to 12 residues. The chain's CDR3 is CSVEENRETQYF. The CDR3 nucleotides read TGCAGCGTTGAAGAGAATCGAGAGACCCAGTACTTC. Combining the CDR3 with reference TRBV29-1 and TRBJ2-5 gives the whole variable domain SAVISQKPSRDICQRGTSLTIQCQVDSQVTMMFWYRQQPGQSLTLIATANQGSEATYESGFVIDKFPISRPNLTFSTLTVSNMSPEDSSIYLCSVEENRETQYFGPGTRLLVL.

The gene calls are TRBV12-3 or TRBV12-4 and TRBJ1-5; TRBD1 aligns across 7 bases. The CDR3 spans 15 residues. Trimming took 0 bases from V and 6 from J; bases not matched to a gene: 5. The CDR3 sequence is CASSLARQGGQPQHF. The CDR3 DNA follows: TGTGCCAGCAGTTTAGCCCGACAGGGAGGTCAGCCCCAGCATTTT.

This chain uses TRBV9 with TRBJ1-1; unclear D gene. Trimming removed 2 bases at V and 1 base at J, with 15 bases between. The germline V gene has CDR1 SGDLS and CDR2 YYNGEE. The CDR3 covers 16 residues. Here the CDR3 reads CASSVRSGGRNTEAFF. CDR3 in DNA: TGTGCCAGCAGCGTGAGGTCGGGAGGGAGGAACACTGAAGCTTTCTTT.

About this clonotype: This may be a read error, as it is one base from a much larger clone. The chain links TRBV2 to TRBJ1-1; TRBD1 aligns across 8 bases. V dropped 7 bases and J dropped 9; count of bases not matched to a gene: 19. CDR3 size: 16 residues. Per germline, CDR1 SNHLY and CDR2 FYNNEI. CDR3 protein: CASNPDRDFFLAKAFF. The CDR3 region has the DNA TGTGCCAGCAACCCGGACAGGGACTTTTTTTTAGCAAAAGCTTTCTTT.

The chain recombines TRBV25-1 with TRBJ1-1; tentative D call: TRBD1 (6 bases). Trimming pared 6 bases from V and 1 base from J, leaving 15 bases between. There are 15 residues in the CDR3. Looked up from germline, CDR1 is MGHDK and CDR2 is SYGVNS. DNA for the CDR3: TGTGCCAGCAGGGGGGCAGGGCCTCAGAACACTGAAGCTTTCTTT. This translates into CASRGAGPQNTEAFF.

On this clonotype: An end of the junction differs from the germline gene, which may be a read error. The V call is TRBV7-2, the J call TRBJ1-3, with D possibly being TRBD1 (6 bases). This CDR3 is built from 15 residues. Per the germline V gene, CDR1 is SGHTA and CDR2 is FQGNSA. The CDR3 sequence: CASSLTGSLGNTTYF. Written as DNA, the CDR3 is TGTGCCAGCAGCCTAACAGGGTCTCTTGGAAACACCACATATTTT.

In its sample, this clonotype is medium-sized (0.01 to 0.1%). The genes are TRBV29-1 and TRBJ1-2; D call uncertain. CDR1 is SQVTM, CDR2 ANQGSEA, per germline. CDR3 length: 12 amino acids. Trimming took 2 bases from V and 6 from J, leaving 10 bases between them. The CDR3 DNA sequence: TGCAGCGTTGAAAACAGATTAAATGGCTACACCTTC. Amino acids: CSVENRLNGYTF.

This clonotype was counted at least ten times. The gene calls are TRBV4-3 and TRBJ1-5; weak D call: TRBD1 (5 bases). CDR3 length: 16 residues. Germline V gives CDR1 LGHNA, CDR2 YSLEER. The V end lost 0 bases, the J end lost 6 bases, and 15 bases lay between the germline ends. CDR3 amino acids: CASSQDLAGAGQPQHF. Written as DNA, the CDR3 is TGCGCCAGCAGCCAAGATTTAGCCGGGGCGGGTCAGCCCCAGCATTTT.

This clonotype was counted ten times or more. V is TRBV29-1 and J is TRBJ2-7, with TRBD2 matching 11 bases. With 7 bases clipped from V and 3 bases from J, the junction kept 2 bases outside the gene matches. Per the germline V gene, CDR1 is SQVTM and CDR2 is ANQGSEA. The CDR3 is 12 amino acids. The CDR3 loop is CSAGTSGYEQYF. DNA of the CDR3: TGCAGCGCGGGGACTAGCGGCTACGAGCAGTACTTC.

Comment on this clonotype: This is likely a read error, given that the CDR3 carries no conserved phenylalanine or tryptophan at its end. The rearrangement joins TRBV7-3 to TRBJ2-3; D unclear. The CDR3 spans 11 residues. Germline values: CDR1 SGHTA, CDR2 FQGTGA. Trimming left V 3 bases short and J 3 bases short, with 1 base between. Written as DNA, the CDR3 is TGTGCCAGCAGCTTGACAGATACGCAGTATCTT. It yields the protein CASSLTDTQYL.

The rearrangement uses TRBV7-3 and TRBJ2-2; D is unresolved. Between the trimmed V and J ends, which lost 3 bases and 4 bases, there was a span of 24 bases. Germline V gene sequence: CDR1 SGHTA, CDR2 FQGTGA. This CDR3 contains 19 residues. Here the CDR3 DNA reads TGTGCCAGCAGCTTTGTCCCCAGTGGGTACAGCTCGAGCACCGGGGAGCTGTTTTTT. It specifies CASSFVPSGYSSSTGELFF.

Ten or more counts support this clonotype. The chain uses TRBV15 and TRBJ2-3; D is unclear. V was shortened by 0 bases and J by 2 bases, with 12 bases between the two germline ends. CDR3 length: 16 residues. Per germline, CDR1 LNHNV and CDR2 YYDKDF (reference sequence). CDR3 in DNA: TGTGCCACCAGCAGAGATCAGCCCCCCAACACAGATACGCAGTATTTT. Its translation: CATSRDQPPNTDTQYF.

This clonotype was detected many times. The chain recombines TRBV20-1 with TRBJ1-6; TRBD1 matches 9 bases. CDR1 and CDR2 (germline): DFQATT, SNEGSKA (reference sequence). J lost 7 bases, V lost 0 bases, and 4 bases had no gene match. CDR3 length equals 15 residues. CDR3 in amino acids: CSARDVGQGNSPLHF. The DNA for the CDR3 is TGCAGTGCTAGAGATGTGGGACAGGGCAATTCACCCCTCCACTTT.